The clone carrying this TCR beta chain was counted at least ten times. The data belong to a study of cytomegalovirus exposure and HLA in healthy donors. Method: immunoSEQ multiplex PCR; TCRdb's copy keeps in-frame clones and lacks some. The sample has 150,000 to 200,000 clones, roughly 81% seen once. The germline gives CDR1 LGHNA, CDR2 YNFKEQ. The length of the CDR3 is 16 residues. Losses at the gene ends were 2 bases for V and 8 bases for J; bases not matched to a gene: 9. Sequenced input: PBMCs. This TCR was sampled from a woman in her thirties in good health and CMV-seronegative. The chain couples TRBV4-2 to TRBJ1-6; 7 nucleotides match TRBD1. CDR3 sequence: CASSQSEGAPDSPLHF. CDR3 bases: TGTGCCAGCAGCCAATCGGAGGGGGCGCCTGATTCACCCCTCCACTTT.